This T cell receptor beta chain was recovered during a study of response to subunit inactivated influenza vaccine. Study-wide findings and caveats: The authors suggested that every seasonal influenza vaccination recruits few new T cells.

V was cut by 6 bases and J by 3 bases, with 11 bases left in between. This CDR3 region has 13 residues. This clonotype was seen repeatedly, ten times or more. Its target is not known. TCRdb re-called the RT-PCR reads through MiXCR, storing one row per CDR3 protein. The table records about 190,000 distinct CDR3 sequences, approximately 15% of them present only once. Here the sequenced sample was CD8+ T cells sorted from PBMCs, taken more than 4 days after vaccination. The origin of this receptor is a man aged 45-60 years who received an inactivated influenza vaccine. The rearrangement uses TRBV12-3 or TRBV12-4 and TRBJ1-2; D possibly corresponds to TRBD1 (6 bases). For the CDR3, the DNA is TGTGCCAGCAGCCACAGGGAAGACTATGGCTACACCTTC. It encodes CASSHREDYGYTF.